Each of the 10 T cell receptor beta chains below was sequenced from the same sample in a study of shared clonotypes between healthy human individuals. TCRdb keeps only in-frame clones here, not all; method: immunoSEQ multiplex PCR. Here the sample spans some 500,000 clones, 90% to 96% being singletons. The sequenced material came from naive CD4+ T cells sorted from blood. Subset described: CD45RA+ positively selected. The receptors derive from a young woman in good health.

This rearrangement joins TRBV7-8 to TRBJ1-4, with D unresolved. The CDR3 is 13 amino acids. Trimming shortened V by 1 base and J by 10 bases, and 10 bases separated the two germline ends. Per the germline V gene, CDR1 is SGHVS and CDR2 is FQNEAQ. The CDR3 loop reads CASSLGPEGKLFF. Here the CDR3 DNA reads TGTGCCAGCAGCTTAGGTCCCGAAGGAAAACTGTTTTTT.

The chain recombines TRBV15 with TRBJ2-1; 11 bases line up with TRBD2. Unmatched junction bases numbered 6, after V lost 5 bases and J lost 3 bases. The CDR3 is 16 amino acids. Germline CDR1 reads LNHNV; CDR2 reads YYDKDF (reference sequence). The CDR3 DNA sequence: TGTGCCACCAGCGGAAGGGGACTAGCGGACTACAATGAGCAGTTCTTC. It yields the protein CATSGRGLADYNEQFF.

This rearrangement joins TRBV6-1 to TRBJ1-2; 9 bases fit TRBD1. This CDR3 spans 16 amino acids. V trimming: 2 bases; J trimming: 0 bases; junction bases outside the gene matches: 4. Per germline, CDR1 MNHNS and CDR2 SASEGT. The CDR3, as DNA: TGTGCCAGCAGTGAATATGGGACAGGGACTAACTATGGCTACACCTTC. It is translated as CASSEYGTGTNYGYTF.

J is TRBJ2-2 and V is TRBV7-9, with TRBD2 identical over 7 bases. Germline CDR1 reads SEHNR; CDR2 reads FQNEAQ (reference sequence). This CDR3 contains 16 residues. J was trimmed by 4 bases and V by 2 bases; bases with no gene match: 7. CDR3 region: CASSLPTPGGTGELFF. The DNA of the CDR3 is TGTGCCAGCAGCTTACCCACCCCGGGAGGCACCGGGGAGCTGTTTTTT. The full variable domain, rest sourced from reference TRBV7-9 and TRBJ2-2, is DTGVSQNPRHKITKRGQNVTFRCDPISEHNRLYWYRQTLGQGPEFLTYFQNEAQLEKSRLLSDRFSAERPKGSFSTLEIQRTEQGDSAMYLCASSLPTPGGTGELFFGEGSRLTVL.

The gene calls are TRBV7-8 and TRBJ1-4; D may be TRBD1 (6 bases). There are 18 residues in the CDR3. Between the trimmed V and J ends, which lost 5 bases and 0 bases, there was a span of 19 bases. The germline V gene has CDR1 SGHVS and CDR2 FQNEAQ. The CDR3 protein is CASSGGQISFATNEKLFF. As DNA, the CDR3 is TGTGCCAGCAGCGGCGGACAGATCTCCTTTGCAACTAATGAAAAACTGTTTTTT.

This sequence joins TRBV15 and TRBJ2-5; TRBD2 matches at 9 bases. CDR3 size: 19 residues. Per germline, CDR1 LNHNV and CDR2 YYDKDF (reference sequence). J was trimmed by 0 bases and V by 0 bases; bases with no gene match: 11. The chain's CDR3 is CATSRDHRTSDSHQETQYF. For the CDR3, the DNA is TGTGCCACCAGCAGAGATCATAGGACTAGCGACAGCCACCAAGAGACCCAGTACTTC.

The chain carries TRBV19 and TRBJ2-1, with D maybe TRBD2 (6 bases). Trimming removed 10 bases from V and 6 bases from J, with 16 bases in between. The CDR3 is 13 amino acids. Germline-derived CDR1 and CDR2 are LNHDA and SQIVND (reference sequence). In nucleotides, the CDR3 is TGTGCCACCGGAAGGTGGGGAGGCAATGAGCAGTTCTTC. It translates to CATGRWGGNEQFF.

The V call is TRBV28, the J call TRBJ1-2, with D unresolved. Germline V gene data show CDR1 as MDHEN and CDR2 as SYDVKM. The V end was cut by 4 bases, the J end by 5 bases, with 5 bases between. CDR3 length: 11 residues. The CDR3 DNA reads TGTGCCAGCAGTTCCTTATATGGCTACACCTTC. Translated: CASSSLYGYTF.

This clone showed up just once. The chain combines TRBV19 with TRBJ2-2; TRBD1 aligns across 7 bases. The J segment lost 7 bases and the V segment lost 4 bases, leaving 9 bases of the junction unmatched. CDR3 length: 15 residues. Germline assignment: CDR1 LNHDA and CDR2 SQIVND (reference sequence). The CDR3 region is CASSTRQGIIGELFF. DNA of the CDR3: TGTGCCAGTAGTACCCGACAGGGAATAATCGGGGAGCTGTTTTTT.

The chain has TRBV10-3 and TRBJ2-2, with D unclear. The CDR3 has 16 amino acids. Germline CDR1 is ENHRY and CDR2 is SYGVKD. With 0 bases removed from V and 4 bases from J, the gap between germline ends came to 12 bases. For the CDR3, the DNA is TGTGCCATCAGTGAGTCGACCGGTGTGGGCACCGGGGAGCTGTTTTTT. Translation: CAISESTGVGTGELFF.